Given below is one T cell receptor beta chain in context. No antigen is known for it. This sample is drawn from a study of cytomegalovirus exposure and HLA in healthy donors. Study in general: The Caucasian-associated ancestry cluster held around four fifths of a few hundred genotyped donors. Study observations and caveats: The investigators catalogued 150 to 200 TCR beta chains as cytomegalovirus-associated.

A multiplex PCR was run with 60 Vbeta primers and 13 Jbeta primers. Measured with immunoSEQ multiplex PCR; TCRdb has only the in-frame clones, and not every one. The sample shows 150,000 to 200,000 clones, about four fifths of them seen only once. Germline CDR1 LNHDA, CDR2 SQIVND (reference sequence). The CDR3 extends over 16 amino acids. The germline V and J ends were trimmed by 7 bases and 0 bases, with 13 bases remaining between them. Sequenced input: PBMCs. The rearrangement joins TRBV19 to TRBJ2-6, with D maybe TRBD1 (6 bases). This clonotype was sampled from a girl aged 10 to 17 in good health and CMV-seropositive. CDR3 nucleotides: TGTGCCAGTAAGAACAGGGAAGGCTCTGGGGCCAACGTCCTGACTTTC. Its protein product is CASKNREGSGANVLTF. The full variable domain, with the rest looked up from reference TRBV19 and TRBJ2-6, is DGGITQSPKYLFRKEGQNVTLSCEQNLNHDAMYWYRQDPGQGLRLIYYSQIVNDFQKGDIAEGYSVSREKKESFPLTVTSAQKNPTAFYLCASKNREGSGANVLTFGAGSRLTVL.